The 27 T cell receptor beta chains in this list originate from one sample, sequenced in a study of blood T cells in healthy people across ages. A second about 7 to 12 cycle PCR used barcoded and J-beta primers. TCRdb recomputed calls from the 5' RACE reads with MiXCR, one row per CDR3 protein. The table has about 2 million distinct CDR3 sequences, roughly 49% seen once. The material sequenced was blood. These receptors all stem from a woman aged 40 to 50 in good health.

The chain carries TRBV7-3 and TRBJ2-3; D might be TRBD2 (6 bases). Germline V CDR1 and CDR2: SGHTA, FQGTGA. CDR3 length equals 16 residues. V lost 2 bases and J 1 base, leaving 13 bases between the germline ends. This CDR3 is CASSLFGGDGTDTQYF. The CDR3 DNA follows: TGTGCCAGCAGCTTATTCGGCGGGGATGGCACAGATACGCAGTATTTT.

V usage is TRBV15 and J usage is TRBJ1-5; D gene ambiguous. Trimming shortened V by 0 bases and J by 4 bases, and 10 bases separated the two germline ends. Germline V gene data show CDR1 as LNHNV and CDR2 as YYDKDF (reference sequence). The CDR3 runs 15 residues. The DNA of the CDR3 is TGTGCCACCAGCAGAGATGGGCAGGTTAATCAGCCCCAGCATTTT. Translation gives CATSRDGQVNQPQHF.

The CDR3 region has the DNA TGCGCCAGCAGTGTTAAGTCGGACAATGAGCAGTTCTTC. Amino acid sequence: CASSVKSDNEQFF. The chain couples TRBV10-1 to TRBJ2-1; D uncertain. The CDR3 length is 13 residues. The germline gives CDR1 WNHNN, CDR2 SYGVQD (reference sequence). Deletions cut 4 bases from V and 5 bases from J, with 9 bases between.

This clonotype has just a few counts. The CDR3 DNA reads as TGCGCCAGCAGCTTGGCCGCCGGATACTACGAGCAGTACTTC. Protein sequence: CASSLAAGYYEQYF. The V gene is TRBV5-1, the J gene TRBJ2-7; no firm D call. Per the germline V gene, CDR1 is SGHRS and CDR2 is YFSETQ. V was cut by 0 bases and J by 3 bases, with 10 bases left in between. The CDR3 sequence is 14 residues long.

The chain employs TRBV4-3 and TRBJ2-5; a possible D gene is TRBD1 (6 bases). Per germline, CDR1 LGHNA and CDR2 YSLEER. V was shortened by 0 bases and J by 2 bases, with 13 bases between the two germline ends. The CDR3 extends over 16 amino acids. This CDR3 reads CASSQDWGTLQETQYF. In nucleotides, the CDR3 is TGCGCCAGCAGCCAAGATTGGGGGACACTTCAAGAGACCCAGTACTTC.

The rearrangement links TRBV24-1 to TRBJ2-2, with 7 bases matching TRBD2. CDR1 and CDR2 (germline): KGHDR, SFDVKD. V gave up 1 base and J gave up 4 bases; unmatched junction bases: 5. The CDR3 consists of 16 residues. CDR3 loop: CATSDLAGRTTGELFF. In DNA, the CDR3 is TGTGCCACCAGTGATTTAGCGGGACGGACCACCGGGGAGCTGTTTTTT.

V and J are TRBV28 and TRBJ1-6, with D possibly being TRBD1 (5 bases). CDR1 is MDHEN, CDR2 SYDVKM, per germline. This CDR3 has 14 residues. V dropped 6 bases and J dropped 4 bases, with 10 bases sitting between them. The CDR3 here is CASSFPGYNSPLHF. CDR3 DNA: TGTGCCAGCAGCTTCCCAGGGTATAATTCACCCCTCCACTTT.

A few counts support this clonotype. This chain connects TRBV12-3 or TRBV12-4 to TRBJ2-3; the match to TRBD1 covers 9 bases. The V and J ends lost 4 bases and 3 bases, in that order; junction bases with no gene match: 5. The length of the CDR3 is 15 residues. For the CDR3, the DNA is TGTGCCAGCAGTTCGACAGGGGGGGTAACAGATACGCAGTATTTT. It specifies CASSSTGGVTDTQYF.

V and J are TRBV7-9 and TRBJ2-3; 9 bases match TRBD2. The CDR3 length is 13 residues. The trim removed 3 bases at V and 6 bases at J, leaving 1 base unmatched. CDR1 and CDR2 from the germline V gene are SEHNR and FQNEAQ (reference sequence). This CDR3 is CASSFTSGDTQYF. The CDR3 DNA sequence: TGTGCCAGCAGCTTTACTAGCGGGGATACGCAGTATTTT. Looking up the rest from reference TRBV7-9 and TRBJ2-3 gives the full variable domain: DTGVSQNPRHKITKRGQNVTFRCDPISEHNRLYWYRQTLGQGPEFLTYFQNEAQLEKSRLLSDRFSAERPKGSFSTLEIQRTEQGDSAMYLCASSFTSGDTQYFGPGTRLTVL.

The chain carries TRBV20-1 and TRBJ2-1, with 13 positions matching TRBD2. The germline V gene encodes CDR1 DFQATT and CDR2 SNEGSKA (reference sequence). With V trimmed by 8 bases and J by 7 bases, 8 bases remained unmatched. This CDR3 has 14 residues. CDR3 loop: CSTTSGGLGNEQFF. The CDR3 DNA follows: TGCAGTACGACTAGCGGGGGGCTTGGGAATGAGCAGTTCTTC.

This clonotype was counted between two and nine times. This rearrangement joins TRBV6-5 to TRBJ2-7, with 11 bases fitting TRBD1. The V and J ends lost 2 bases and 10 bases, in that order; junction bases with no gene match: 16. The CDR3 contains 17 residues. Germline V gives CDR1 MNHEY, CDR2 SVGAGI. CDR3 in amino acids: CASSYRGMPGQGVSQYF. The CDR3 DNA is TGTGCCAGCAGTTACCGGGGGATGCCGGGACAGGGGGTTTCTCAGTACTTC.

V and J are TRBV5-1 and TRBJ1-2; 7 bases are a match to TRBD1. CDR1 is SGHRS, CDR2 YFSETQ, per germline. V was pared by 4 bases and J by 7 bases, with 13 bases of the junction left unmatched. The CDR3 runs 15 residues. CDR3 sequence (DNA): TGCGCCAGCAGCCAGGGAGTACAGGGGTCCTTTGGCTACACCTTC. Protein: CASSQGVQGSFGYTF.

In this sample, this clonotype turned up a few times. The CDR3, as DNA: TGTGCCAGCAGTCTGGACAGGGCCTTAAACTATGGCTACACCTTC. As protein: CASSLDRALNYGYTF. The V and J genes are TRBV7-8 and TRBJ1-2; 8 bases align to TRBD1. The junction had 8 bases not matched to a gene; V was cut back by 6 bases and J by 2 bases. Germline values: CDR1 SGHVS, CDR2 FQNEAQ. The CDR3 length is 15 residues. Complete variable domain (other parts from reference TRBV7-8 and TRBJ1-2): GAGVSQSPRYKVAKRGQDVALRCDPISGHVSLFWYQQALGQGPEFLTYFQNEAQLDKSGLPSDRFFAERPEGSVSTLKIQRTQQEDSAVYLCASSLDRALNYGYTFGSGTRLTVV.

The chain employs TRBV3-1 and TRBJ2-4; D gene ambiguous. The end of the DNA fits TRBJ2-5 better, so the J call may be wrong. Germline CDR1 LGHDT, CDR2 YNNKEL (reference sequence). The CDR3 is 11 residues long. The CDR3 loop is CASSQEKTQYF. CDR3 coding DNA: TGTGCCAGCAGCCAAGAGAAGACCCAGTACTTC.

V is TRBV13 and J is TRBJ2-5; 7 bases agree with TRBD1. The J call may not be correct, given that the DNA end is closer to TRBJ2-7. Germline loops: CDR1 PRHDT, CDR2 FYEKMQ (reference sequence). This CDR3 contains 14 residues. The CDR3 DNA sequence: TGTGCCAGCAGCGACACAGGGGACCTATACGAGCAGTACTTC. This gives the protein CASSDTGDLYEQYF.

The rearrangement links TRBV7-9 to TRBJ1-2, with 10 bases matching TRBD1. The junction had 3 bases not matched to a gene; V was cut back by 4 bases and J by 1 base. Germline V gene data show CDR1 as SEHNR and CDR2 as FQNEAQ (reference sequence). CDR3 length: 15 amino acids. This CDR3 reads CASSSGTGVNYGYTF. CDR3 DNA sequence: TGTGCCAGCAGCTCAGGGACAGGGGTTAACTATGGCTACACCTTC.

The gene calls are TRBV5-1 and TRBJ2-6; weak D call: TRBD1 (6 bases). CDR3 length: 13 residues. The germline V gene encodes CDR1 SGHRS and CDR2 YFSETQ. Trimming left V 4 bases short and J 12 bases short, with 14 bases between. CDR3 in DNA: TGCGCCAGCAGCGCCGGGACAACCGGCGTCCTGACTTTC. It translates to CASSAGTTGVLTF.

This chain links TRBV7-9 with TRBJ2-1; a weak D match, TRBD1 (6 bases). Deletions cut 5 bases from V and 8 bases from J, with 16 bases between. CDR3 size: 14 residues. Germline V gene lookup returns CDR1 SEHNR and CDR2 FQNEAQ (reference sequence). CDR3 DNA: TGTGCCAGCAGCCCGCGGACAGCGAGGGATGAGCAGTTCTTC. This translates into CASSPRTARDEQFF.

CDR3 DNA: TGTGCCACCGGGCCGGCAGAGGAGACCCAGTTCTTC. Amino acid sequence: CATGPAEETQFF. V is TRBV2 and J is TRBJ2-5, with D hard to call. The DNA end lines up better with TRBJ2-1; the J call may be wrong. The CDR3 is made up of 12 amino acids. CDR1 and CDR2 from the germline V gene are SNHLY and FYNNEI.

A note on this clonotype: At one boundary the junction diverges from the germline segment, which might be a read error. The chain is built from TRBV4-3 and TRBJ2-3; D might be TRBD2 (7 bases). Germline V gene sequence: CDR1 LGHNA, CDR2 YSLEER. This CDR3 comprises 18 residues. CDR3 bases: TGCCCCAGCAGCCCCCAAAAAGGAGGGGGGGCACTCACAGATACGCAGTATTTT. Translation gives CPSSPQKGGGALTDTQYF.

The rearrangement uses TRBV4-1 and TRBJ2-7, with TRBD2 matching 16 bases. Germline-derived CDR1 and CDR2 are MGHRA and YSYEKL. The length of the CDR3 is 20 residues. V was clipped by 2 bases and J by 0 bases; unmatched bases: 10. The CDR3: CASSQILAGLAGGVSYEQYF. The CDR3 DNA reads TGCGCCAGCAGCCAAATCCTAGCGGGACTAGCGGGGGGGGTCTCCTACGAGCAGTACTTC.

Here the CDR3 DNA reads TGTGCCAGCAGTGCAAACAGGGGTGGAGTGGAGACCCAGTACTTC. Its translation: CASSANRGGVETQYF. The V gene is TRBV25-1, the J gene TRBJ2-5, with TRBD1 matching 7 bases. The CDR3 spans 15 residues. Germline lookup yields CDR1 MGHDK and CDR2 SYGVNS. The ends lost 4 bases at V and 5 bases at J; junction bases unmatched: 10.

This rearrangement joins TRBV5-1 to TRBJ2-1; possible D gene TRBD2, 6 bases. CDR1 is SGHRS, CDR2 YFSETQ, per germline. V was pared by 7 bases and J by 6 bases, with 17 bases between. The length of the CDR3 is 14 residues. The CDR3 is CASEGGTRSNEQFF. CDR3 DNA: TGCGCCAGCGAGGGAGGAACCCGAAGCAATGAGCAGTTCTTC. The variable domain in full, with the rest retrieved from reference TRBV5-1 and TRBJ2-1, is KAGVTQTPRYLIKTRGQQVTLSCSPISGHRSVSWYQQTPGQGLQFLFEYFSETQRNKGNFPGRFSGRQFSNSRSEMNVSTLELGDSALYLCASEGGTRSNEQFFGPGTRLTVL.

This clonotype was detected a few times. This sequence joins TRBV6-6 and TRBJ2-5, with D possibly called TRBD1 or TRBD2 (5 bases each). Trimming removed 2 bases from V and 3 bases from J, with 13 bases in between. This CDR3 region has 15 residues. CDR1 MNHNY and CDR2 SVGAGI come from the germline V gene (reference sequence). This chain's CDR3 is CASSYEGRLKETQYF. The DNA of the CDR3 is TGTGCCAGCAGTTACGAGGGGCGCTTAAAAGAGACCCAGTACTTC.

A few counts support this clonotype. This chain connects TRBV4-1 to TRBJ2-3, with 7 bases fitting TRBD2. CDR1 is MGHRA, CDR2 YSYEKL, per germline. With 0 bases clipped from V and 6 bases from J, the junction kept 9 bases outside the gene matches. This CDR3 contains 16 residues. The CDR3 DNA is TGCGCCAGCAGCCAAGATTGGGGGGGATTCGAGGATACGCAGTATTTT. Its protein is CASSQDWGGFEDTQYF.

The CDR3: CASSCLRDRPNSGANVLTF. For the CDR3, the DNA is TGTGCCAGCAGCTGCCTACGGGACAGACCAAACTCTGGGGCCAACGTCCTGACTTTC. This chain links TRBV11-2 with TRBJ2-6; 7 positions agree with TRBD1. This CDR3 has 19 amino acids. V lost 4 bases and J lost 0; bases outside the gene matches: 12. Germline loops: CDR1 SGHAT, CDR2 FQNNGV.

The V call is TRBV27, the J call TRBJ2-4, with D maybe TRBD2 (6 bases). Near its end, the DNA agrees better with TRBJ2-7, so the J call may be wrong. Germline CDR1 is MNHEY and CDR2 is SMNVEV (reference sequence). The CDR3 extends over 16 amino acids. The DNA of the CDR3 is TGTGCCAGCAGTCCATCAACAGACGGGGGTACCTACGAGCAGTACTTC. Translated, it gives CASSPSTDGGTYEQYF.